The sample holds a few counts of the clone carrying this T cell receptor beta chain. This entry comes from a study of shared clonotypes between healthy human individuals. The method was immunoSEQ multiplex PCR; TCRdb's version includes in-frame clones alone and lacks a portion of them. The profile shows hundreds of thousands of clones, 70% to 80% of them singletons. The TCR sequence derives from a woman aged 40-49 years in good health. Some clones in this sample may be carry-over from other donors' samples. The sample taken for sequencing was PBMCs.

CDR3 nucleotides: TGTGCCAGCAGCTCAGGTTCCGGGGAGACCCAGTACTTC. It specifies CASSSGSGETQYF. The V gene is TRBV7-3, the J gene TRBJ2-5, with D hard to call. V was shortened by 4 bases and J by 5 bases, with 11 bases between the two germline ends. This CDR3 has 13 amino acids. Germline V gives CDR1 SGHTA, CDR2 FQGTGA.